This TCR beta chain emerged from a study of beta chain features in type 1 diabetes. Whole-study results and caveats: Type 1 diabetes patients showed a moderate but significant shortening of TCRB CDR3s in all four CD4+ subsets.

Regarding this clone: The antigen is undetermined.

V was shortened by 1 base and J by 11 bases, with 12 bases between the two germline ends. This CDR3 comprises 13 residues. Germline assignment: CDR1 SGHTA and CDR2 FQGNSA. Reverse transcribing all isolated RNA meant expressed TCRB transcripts were sequenced. Profiled with immunoSEQ multiplex PCR; TCRdb holds only in-frame clones, not every one. The profile shows about 650,000 clones, over 10% of them singletons. The origin of this receptor is a man aged 30-40 years with type 1 diabetes. Input material: naive CD4+ T cells from blood. The V and J genes are TRBV7-2 and TRBJ1-5; tentatively, D is TRBD1 (5 bases). The CDR3 here is CASSLEEGSTQHF. CDR3 DNA sequence: TGTGCCAGCAGCTTAGAAGAGGGGAGCACCCAGCATTTT.